Below, 4 T cell receptor beta chains from the same sample are listed, as sequenced in a study of CD8+ T cells in alopecia areata. Sequencing relied on a cDNA template that was reverse transcribed from extracted RNA. TCRdb's copy holds only in-frame clones and misses some; the assay was immunoSEQ multiplex PCR. The sample records some 80,000 clones, 60% to 70% being singletons. Treatment: oral pan-JAK inhibitor, 5-10 mg twice daily. The source material was CD8+ T cells sorted from blood, sampled at week 24, from a patient treated with tofacitinib. These receptors were taken from a human donor with alopecia areata.

This clone has a handful of counts. This sequence joins TRBV29-1 and TRBJ2-1; no clear D. The CDR3 totals 12 residues. The germline V gene has CDR1 SQVTM and CDR2 ANQGSEA. V was clipped by 4 bases and J by 4 bases, with 8 bases between them. Here the CDR3 reads CSVGVVYNEQFF. CDR3 DNA sequence: TGCAGCGTTGGGGTAGTGTACAATGAGCAGTTCTTC.

The V call is TRBV4-1, the J call TRBJ2-1, with 11 bases aligning to TRBD2. CDR3 length: 17 residues. Germline trimming cut 2 bases from V and 6 bases from J; bases unmatched to any gene: 9. CDR1 and CDR2 (germline): MGHRA, YSYEKL. CDR3 in DNA: TGCGCCAGCAGCCAACCTTATAGCGGGGGGGCAATCAATGAGCAGTTCTTC. The encoded protein is CASSQPYSGGAINEQFF.

The chain has TRBV14 and TRBJ2-7; D ambiguous. From germline, CDR1 is SGHDN and CDR2 FVKESK. The CDR3 sequence is 14 residues long. The ends were cut back, 1 base at V and 2 bases at J, with 9 bases in the middle. The CDR3 protein is CASSQAGPAYEQYF. As DNA, the CDR3 is TGTGCCAGCAGCCAAGCGGGCCCCGCCTACGAGCAGTACTTC.

V usage is TRBV6-8 and J usage is TRBJ2-3; D is unresolved. V lost 8 bases and J 6 bases, leaving 6 bases between the germline ends. In germline, CDR1 is MNHGY, CDR2 SAAAGT. This CDR3 is 10 amino acids long. The CDR3 is CASGADTQYF. For the CDR3, the DNA is TGTGCCAGCGGAGCGGATACGCAGTATTTT.